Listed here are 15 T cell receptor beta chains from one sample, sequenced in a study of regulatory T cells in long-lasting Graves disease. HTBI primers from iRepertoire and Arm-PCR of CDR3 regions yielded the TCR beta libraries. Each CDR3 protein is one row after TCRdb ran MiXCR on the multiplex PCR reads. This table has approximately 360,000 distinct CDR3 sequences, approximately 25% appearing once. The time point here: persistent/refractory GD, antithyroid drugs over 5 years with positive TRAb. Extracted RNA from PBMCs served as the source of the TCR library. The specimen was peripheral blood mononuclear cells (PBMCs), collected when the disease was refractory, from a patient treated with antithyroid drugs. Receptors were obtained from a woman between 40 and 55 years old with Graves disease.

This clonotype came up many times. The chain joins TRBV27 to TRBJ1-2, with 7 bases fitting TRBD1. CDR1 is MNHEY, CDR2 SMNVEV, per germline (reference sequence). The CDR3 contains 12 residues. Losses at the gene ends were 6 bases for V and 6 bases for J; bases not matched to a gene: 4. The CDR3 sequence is CASRDRLDGYTF. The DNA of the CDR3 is TGTGCCAGCAGGGACAGGCTCGATGGCTACACCTTC.

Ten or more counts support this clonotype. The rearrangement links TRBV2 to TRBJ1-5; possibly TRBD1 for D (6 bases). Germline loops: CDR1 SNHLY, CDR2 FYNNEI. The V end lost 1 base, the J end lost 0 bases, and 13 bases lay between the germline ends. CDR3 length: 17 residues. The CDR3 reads CASSEVGALYSNQPQHF. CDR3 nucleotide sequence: TGTGCCAGCAGTGAAGTGGGGGCACTTTATAGCAATCAGCCCCAGCATTTT.

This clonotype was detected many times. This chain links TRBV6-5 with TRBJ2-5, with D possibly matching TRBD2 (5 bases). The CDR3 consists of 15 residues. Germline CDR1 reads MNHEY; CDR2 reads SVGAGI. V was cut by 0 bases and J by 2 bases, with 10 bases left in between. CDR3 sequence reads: CASSYSTGVQETQYF. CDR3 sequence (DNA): TGTGCCAGCAGTTACTCGACCGGGGTTCAAGAGACCCAGTACTTC.

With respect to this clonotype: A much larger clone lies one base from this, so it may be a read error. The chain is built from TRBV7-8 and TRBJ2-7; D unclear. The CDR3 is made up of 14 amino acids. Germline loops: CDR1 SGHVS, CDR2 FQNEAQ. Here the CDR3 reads CAGSSILVSYEQYF. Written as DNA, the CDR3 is TGTGCCGGCAGCTCCATACTGGTCTCCTACGAGCAGTACTTC.

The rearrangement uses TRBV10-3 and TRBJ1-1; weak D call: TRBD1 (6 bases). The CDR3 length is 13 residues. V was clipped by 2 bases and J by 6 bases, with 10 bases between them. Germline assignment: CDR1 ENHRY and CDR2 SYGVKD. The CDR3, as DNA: TGTGCCATCAGTGAGCCCGGGACACCTGAAGCTTTCTTT. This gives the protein CAISEPGTPEAFF.

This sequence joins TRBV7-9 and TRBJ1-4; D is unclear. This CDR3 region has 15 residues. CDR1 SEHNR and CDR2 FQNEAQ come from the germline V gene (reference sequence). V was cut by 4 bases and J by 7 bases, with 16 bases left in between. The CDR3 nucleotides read TGTGCCAGCAGCTGGGAGCCCAAATCGGGTGAAAAACTGTTTTTT. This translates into CASSWEPKSGEKLFF.

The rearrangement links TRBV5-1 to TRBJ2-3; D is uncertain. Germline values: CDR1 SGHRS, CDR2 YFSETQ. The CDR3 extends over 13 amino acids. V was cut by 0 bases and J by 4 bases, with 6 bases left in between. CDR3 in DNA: TGCGCCAGCAGCTTGGGGTCGGCAGATACGCAGTATTTT. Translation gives CASSLGSADTQYF.

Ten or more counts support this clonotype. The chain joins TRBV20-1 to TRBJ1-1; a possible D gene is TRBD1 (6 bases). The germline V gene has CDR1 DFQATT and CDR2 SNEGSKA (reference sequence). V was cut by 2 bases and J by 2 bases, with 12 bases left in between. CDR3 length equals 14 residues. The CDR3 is CSARRRTVNTEAFF. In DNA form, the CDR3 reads TGCAGTGCTAGAAGGAGGACAGTTAACACTGAAGCTTTCTTT.

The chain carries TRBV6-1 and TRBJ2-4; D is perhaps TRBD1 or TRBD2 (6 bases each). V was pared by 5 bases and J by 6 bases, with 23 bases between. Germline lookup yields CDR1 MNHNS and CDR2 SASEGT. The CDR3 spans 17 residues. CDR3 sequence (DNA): TGTGCCAGCAGTCTCTCCGCGGGTGGAGGGGGACTAAACATTCAGTACTTC. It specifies CASSLSAGGGGLNIQYF.

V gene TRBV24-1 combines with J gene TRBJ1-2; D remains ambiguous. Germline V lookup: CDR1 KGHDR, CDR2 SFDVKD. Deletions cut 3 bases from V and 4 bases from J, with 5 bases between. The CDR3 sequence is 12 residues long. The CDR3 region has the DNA TGTGCCACCAGTGATACGGTCTATGGCTACACCTTC. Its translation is CATSDTVYGYTF.

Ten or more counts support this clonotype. CDR3 bases: TGTGCCAGCAGTTTAGGGCAGGCTCCCTACGAGCAGTACTTC. This sequence encodes CASSLGQAPYEQYF. V and J are TRBV28 and TRBJ2-7, with unresolved D. CDR3 size: 14 residues. CDR1 MDHEN and CDR2 SYDVKM come from the germline V gene. Trimming cost V 2 bases and J 2 bases, with 10 bases left between them.

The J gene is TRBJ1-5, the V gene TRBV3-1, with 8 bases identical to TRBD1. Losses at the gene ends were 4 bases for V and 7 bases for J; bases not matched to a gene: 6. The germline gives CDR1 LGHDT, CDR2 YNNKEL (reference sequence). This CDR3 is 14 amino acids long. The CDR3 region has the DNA TGTGCCAGCAGCCCAACAGGGGGGGGCCAGCCCCAGCATTTT. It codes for CASSPTGGGQPQHF.

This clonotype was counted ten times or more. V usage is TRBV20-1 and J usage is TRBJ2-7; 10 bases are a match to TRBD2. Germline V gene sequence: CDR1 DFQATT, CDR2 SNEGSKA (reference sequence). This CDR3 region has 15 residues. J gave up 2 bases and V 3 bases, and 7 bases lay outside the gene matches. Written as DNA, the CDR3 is TGCAGTGCTAGCTCACTTCTAGCGGGGGCCTACGAGCAGTACTTC. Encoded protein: CSASSLLAGAYEQYF.

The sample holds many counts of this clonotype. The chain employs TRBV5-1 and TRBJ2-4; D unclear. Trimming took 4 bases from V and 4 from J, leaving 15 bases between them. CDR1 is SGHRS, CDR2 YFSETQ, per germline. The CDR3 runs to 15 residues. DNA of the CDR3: TGCGCCAGCAGCGTCCGGACCCCTGGAAAAAACATTCAGTACTTC. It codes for CASSVRTPGKNIQYF.

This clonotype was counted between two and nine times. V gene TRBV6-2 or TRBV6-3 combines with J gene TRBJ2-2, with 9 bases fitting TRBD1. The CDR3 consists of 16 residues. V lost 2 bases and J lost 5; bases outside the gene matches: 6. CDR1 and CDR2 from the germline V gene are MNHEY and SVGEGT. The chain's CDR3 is CASSYVRDRATGELFF. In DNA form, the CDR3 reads TGTGCCAGCAGTTACGTCCGGGACAGGGCTACCGGGGAGCTGTTTTTT.